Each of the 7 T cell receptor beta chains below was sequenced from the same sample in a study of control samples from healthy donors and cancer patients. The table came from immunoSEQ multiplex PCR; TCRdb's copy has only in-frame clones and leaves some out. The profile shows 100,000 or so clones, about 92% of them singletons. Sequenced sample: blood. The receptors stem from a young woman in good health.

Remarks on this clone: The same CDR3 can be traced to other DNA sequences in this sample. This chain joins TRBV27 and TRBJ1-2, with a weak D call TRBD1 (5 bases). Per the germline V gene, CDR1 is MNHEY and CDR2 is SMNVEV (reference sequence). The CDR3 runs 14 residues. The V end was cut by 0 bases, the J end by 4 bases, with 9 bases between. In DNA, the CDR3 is TGTGCCAGCAGTTTATCCGGGGGGGGCTATGGCTACACCTTC. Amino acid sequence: CASSLSGGGYGYTF.

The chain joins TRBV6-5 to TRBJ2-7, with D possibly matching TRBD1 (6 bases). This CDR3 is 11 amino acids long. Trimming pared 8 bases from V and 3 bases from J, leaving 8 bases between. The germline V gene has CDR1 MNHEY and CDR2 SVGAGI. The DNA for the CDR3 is TGTGCCAGCCACAGGGACTACGAGCAGTACTTC. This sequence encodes CASHRDYEQYF.

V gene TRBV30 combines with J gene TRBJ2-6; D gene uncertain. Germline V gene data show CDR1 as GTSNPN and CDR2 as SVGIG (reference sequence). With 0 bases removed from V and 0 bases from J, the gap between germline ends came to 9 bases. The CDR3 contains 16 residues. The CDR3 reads CAWSVNRLSGANVLTF. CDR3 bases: TGTGCCTGGAGTGTAAATCGGCTCTCTGGGGCCAACGTCCTGACTTTC.

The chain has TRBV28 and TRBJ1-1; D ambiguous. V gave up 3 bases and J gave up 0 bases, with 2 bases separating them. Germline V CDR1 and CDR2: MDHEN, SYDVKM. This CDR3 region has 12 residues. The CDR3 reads CASSLMNTEAFF. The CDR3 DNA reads TGTGCCAGCAGTTTGATGAACACTGAAGCTTTCTTT.

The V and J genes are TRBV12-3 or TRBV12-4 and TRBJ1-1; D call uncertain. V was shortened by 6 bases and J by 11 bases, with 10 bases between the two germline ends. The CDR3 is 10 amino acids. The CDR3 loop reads CASRGPGAFF. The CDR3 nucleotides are TGTGCCAGCAGGGGCCCAGGTGCTTTCTTT.

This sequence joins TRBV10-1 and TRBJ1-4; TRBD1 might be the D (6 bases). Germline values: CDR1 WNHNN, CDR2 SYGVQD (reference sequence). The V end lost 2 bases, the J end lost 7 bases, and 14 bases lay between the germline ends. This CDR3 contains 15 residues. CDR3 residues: CASSEGQLLGEKLFF. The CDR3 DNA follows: TGCGCCAGCAGTGAGGGACAGCTATTGGGTGAAAAACTGTTTTTT.

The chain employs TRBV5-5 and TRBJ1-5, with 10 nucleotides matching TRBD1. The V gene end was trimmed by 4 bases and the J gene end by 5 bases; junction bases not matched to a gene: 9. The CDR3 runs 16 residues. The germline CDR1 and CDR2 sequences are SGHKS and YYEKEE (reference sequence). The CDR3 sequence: CASSTYDRGRDQPQHF. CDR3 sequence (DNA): TGTGCCAGCAGCACGTACGACAGGGGGCGAGATCAGCCCCAGCATTTT.